These T cell receptor beta chains were read from a single sample in a study of blood T cell repertoires in COVID-19. The table came from immunoSEQ multiplex PCR; TCRdb's copy has only in-frame clones and leaves some out. The sample has some 250,000 clones; around 88% are singletons. The sequenced sample was PBMCs or T cells enriched from blood (not recorded which). The receptor source for this set is a man aged 40-49 years who had recovered from COVID-19. Both conserved end residues are part of each CDR3. Each record gives: clone size, D gene, J gene, V gene, CDR3 DNA, CDR3 protein. The D gene is left open where the match is weak. Size is omitted from some rows. Given values are once, few, many or a class for expanded clones.

>-|-|TRBJ2-2|TRBV12-1
TGTGCCAGCAGCGGGACAGGGTACGAAACGGAAATGGTTATATGGCCCGGGGAGCTGTTTTTT
CASSGTGYETEMVIWPGELFF
>-|-|TRBJ1-3|TRBV10-3
TGTGCCATCAGCGCCTCTGACAGGCCTGGAAACACCATATATTTT
CAISASDRPGNTIYF
>-|TRBD1|TRBJ2-7|TRBV7-6
TGTGCCAGCAGCTTACTGTCAGGGGGCTTCTACGAGCAGTACTTC
CASSLLSGGFYEQYF
>-|TRBD2|TRBJ2-1|TRBV24-1
TGTGCCACCAGTGTACCTCTAGCGGGTGGGTTGGATGAGCAGTTCTTC
CATSVPLAGGLDEQFF
>-|-|TRBJ2-1|TRBV7-6
TGTGCCAGCAGCTTGGAACTCGGAGACCCCCACAATGAGCAGTTCTTC
CASSLELGDPHNEQFF
>-|-|TRBJ2-1|TRBV19
TGTGCCAGTAGTAGAGGGCAGTCCTCCTACAATGAGCAGTTCTTC
CASSRGQSSYNEQFF
>-|TRBD1|TRBJ2-7|TRBV6-5
TGTGCCAGCAGTCGACAGGGACAGGACTACGAGCAGTACTTC
CASSRQGQDYEQYF
>-|-|TRBJ1-4|TRBV27
TGTGCCAGCAGTCCCGCCGGGACTGTTGATGAAAAACTGTTTTTT
CASSPAGTVDEKLFF
>-|-|TRBJ2-1|TRBV7-2
TGTGCCAGCACCTTCTCAATCGCGGCGGAGTACAATGAGCAGTTCTTC
CASTFSIAAEYNEQFF
>once|TRBD1|TRBJ1-1|TRBV12-5
TGTGCTAGTGGTCCCCCGACAGGGGGCCTCACTGAAGCTTTCTTT
CASGPPTGGLTEAFF
>-|TRBD2|TRBJ2-3|TRBV7-2
TGTGCCAGCAGCTTAGAAAAACTAGCGGGACGTAGCACAGATACGCAGTATTTT
CASSLEKLAGRSTDTQYF
>-|-|TRBJ1-2|TRBV14
TGTGCCAGCAGCCTCGACCCTCCGGGGGTCAACTACTATGGCTACACCTTC
CASSLDPPGVNYYGYTF
>-|TRBD1|TRBJ2-1|TRBV27
TGTGCCAGCAGCAGACAGGGGCCTTACAATGAGCAGTTCTTC
CASSRQGPYNEQFF
>-|-|TRBJ2-7|TRBV3-1/TRBV3-2
TGTGCCAGCAGTCAAGGCCCCCCGCATCGAGCGGATTCCTACGAGCAGTACTTC
CASSQGPPHRADSYEQYF
>-|-|TRBJ2-7|TRBV7-3
TGTGCCAGCAGCTTGGCCGGGGGAGACTCCTACGAGCAGTACTTC
CASSLAGGDSYEQYF
>-|TRBD2|TRBJ2-1|TRBV9
TGTGCCAGCAGCTTAGGGACTAGCGGCTACAATGAGCAGTTCTTC
CASSLGTSGYNEQFF
>-|TRBD2|TRBJ2-1|TRBV7-2
TGTGCCAGCAGCTTCCCCCCGACGGGGGGAAATGTAGATGAGCAGTTCTTC
CASSFPPTGGNVDEQFF
>-|TRBD1|TRBJ2-7|TRBV29-1
TGCAGCGTTGAATCCCCCGCCCGGGACAGGGTTCTGTACTTC
CSVESPARDRVLYF
>-|TRBD2|TRBJ2-7|TRBV4-1
TGCGCCAGCAGCCAAGGACTAGCGGGAGACACGATCTCCTACGAGCAGTACTTC
CASSQGLAGDTISYEQYF
>once|TRBD1|TRBJ1-1|TRBV5-4
TGTGCCAGCAGCTTTCTGACAGGGACCAACTCGAACACTGAAGCTTTCTTT
CASSFLTGTNSNTEAFF
>-|TRBD1|TRBJ1-1|TRBV15
TGTGCCACCACCGGGACAGGAACGGCGAACACTGAAGCTTTCTTT
CATTGTGTANTEAFF
>-|TRBD2|TRBJ2-1|TRBV30
TGTGCCTGGAGTCCATATAGCGGGGTTTCCTACAATGAGCAGTTCTTC
CAWSPYSGVSYNEQFF
>-|-|TRBJ1-2|TRBV15
TGTGCCACCAGCAGAGAGGGCTTCAGCGGGAACGACGGCTATGGCTACACCTTC
CATSREGFSGNDGYGYTF
>-|TRBD1|TRBJ1-6|TRBV7-2
TGTGCCAGCAGCCGGGACAGGAACACGAGGGATTCACCCCTCCACTTT
CASSRDRNTRDSPLHF
>once|-|TRBJ2-1|TRBV24-1
TGTGCCACCAGCGGAACAGGAAACAATGAGCAGTTCTTC
CATSGTGNNEQFF
>-|-|TRBJ2-1|TRBV3-1/TRBV3-2
TGTGCCAGCAGCCAAGGCGTGCGGGAGTTCTTC
CASSQGVREFF
>-|-|TRBJ1-3|TRBV29-1
TGCAGCGTTGAAGATCCGGGATCTGGAAACACCATATATTTT
CSVEDPGSGNTIYF
>once|-|TRBJ1-5|TRBV24-1
TGTGCCACCAGTGATCGGACAGCCAATCAGCCCCAGCATTTT
CATSDRTANQPQHF
>-|TRBD1|TRBJ1-4|TRBV7-9
TGTGCCAGCAGCGCCCTCCCTGGGACAGATGAAAAACTGTTTTTT
CASSALPGTDEKLFF
>-|-|TRBJ1-3|TRBV25-1
TGTGCCAGCAGTGAAGGAACTAGAAACACCATATATTTT
CASSEGTRNTIYF
>-|-|TRBJ2-5|TRBV7-8
TGTGCCAGCAGCCCCCGAGGACATTCCCAAGAGACCCAGTACTTC
CASSPRGHSQETQYF
>-|-|TRBJ2-7|TRBV7-6
TGTGCCAGCAGCTTAGCGCCCCTATTGACAGGAGCCTACGAGCAGTACTTC
CASSLAPLLTGAYEQYF
>-|TRBD1|TRBJ1-6|TRBV4-1
TGCGCCAGCAGCCAATGGGACAGGGGGACCTCACCCCTCCACTTT
CASSQWDRGTSPLHF
>-|TRBD2|TRBJ2-3|TRBV4-1
TGCGCCAGCAGCACACTAGCGGGAAGCACAGATACGCAGTATTTT
CASSTLAGSTDTQYF
>-|-|TRBJ2-5|TRBV15
TGTGCCACCAGCAGAGATTCCGGTGTAGAGACCCAGTACTTC
CATSRDSGVETQYF
>-|-|TRBJ2-7|TRBV5-6
TGTGCCAGCAGCCGCTTGGCGGCCGACGAGCAGTACTTC
CASSRLAADEQYF
>-|-|TRBJ2-2|TRBV12-5
TGTGCTAGTGGTCCCTTCTCCACCGGGGAGCTGTTTTTT
CASGPFSTGELFF
>-|-|TRBJ2-1|TRBV10-3
TGTGCCATCAGTGAGATCTGGCTGGGGGGGGCTCAGGAGCAGTTCTTC
CAISEIWLGGAQEQFF
>-|-|TRBJ1-4|TRBV25-1
TGTGCCAGCAGTGGGGCGGGTACTTTTCAACCGTTTTTT
CASSGAGTFQPFF
>few|-|TRBJ2-7|TRBV12-3/TRBV12-4
TGTGCCAGCAGTTTATGGGACAAGATGTACTTC
CASSLWDKMYF
>-|TRBD1|TRBJ2-7|TRBV18
TGTGCCAGCTCACCCGGACAGGGAAAGGCCTACGAGCAGTACTTC
CASSPGQGKAYEQYF
>once|TRBD2|TRBJ2-1|TRBV24-1
TGTGCCACGGGAATAGCGGGACTCTCCTACAATGAGCAGTTCTTC
CATGIAGLSYNEQFF
>-|TRBD1|TRBJ2-2|TRBV7-8
TGTGCCAGCAGCTACAGACCGACAGGGGTCGGCACCGGGGAGCTGTTTTTT
CASSYRPTGVGTGELFF
>-|TRBD1|TRBJ1-2|TRBV4-2
TGTGCCAGCAGCCCCCCGACAGGGGGGACCTATGGCTACACCTTC
CASSPPTGGTYGYTF
>-|TRBD1|TRBJ1-3|TRBV5-3
TGTGCCAGAAGCAGCACCCGGACAGGGAAGCCTGGAAACACCATATATTTT
CARSSTRTGKPGNTIYF
>-|TRBD1|TRBJ2-7|TRBV14
TGTGCCAGCAGCCTCCCCACGTGGACAGGGAGAGACGAGCAGTACTTC
CASSLPTWTGRDEQYF